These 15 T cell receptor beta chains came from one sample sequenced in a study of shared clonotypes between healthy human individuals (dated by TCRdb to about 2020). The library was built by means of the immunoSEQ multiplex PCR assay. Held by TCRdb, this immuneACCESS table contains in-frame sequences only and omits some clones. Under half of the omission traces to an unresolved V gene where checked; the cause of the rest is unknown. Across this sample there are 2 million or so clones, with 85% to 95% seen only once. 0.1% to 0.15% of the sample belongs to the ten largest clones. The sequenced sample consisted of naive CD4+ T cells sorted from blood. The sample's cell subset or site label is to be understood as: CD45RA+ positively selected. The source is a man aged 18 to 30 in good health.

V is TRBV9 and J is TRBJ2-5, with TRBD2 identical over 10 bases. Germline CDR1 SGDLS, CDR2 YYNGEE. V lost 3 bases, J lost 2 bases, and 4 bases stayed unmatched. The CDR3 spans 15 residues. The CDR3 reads CASSGTSGAQETQYF. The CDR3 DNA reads TGTGCCAGCAGCGGAACTAGCGGGGCGCAAGAGACCCAGTACTTC.

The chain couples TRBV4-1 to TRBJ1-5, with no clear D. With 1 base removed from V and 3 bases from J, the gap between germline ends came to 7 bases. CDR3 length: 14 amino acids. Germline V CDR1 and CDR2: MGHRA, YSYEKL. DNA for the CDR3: TGCGCCAGCAGCCAAGTCGGTGCCAATCAGCCCCAGCATTTT. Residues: CASSQVGANQPQHF.

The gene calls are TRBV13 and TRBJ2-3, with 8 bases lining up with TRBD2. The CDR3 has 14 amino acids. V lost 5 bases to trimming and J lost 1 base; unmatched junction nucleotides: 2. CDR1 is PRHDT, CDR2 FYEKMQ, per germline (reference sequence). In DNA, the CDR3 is TGTGCCAGCAGCAGTAGCGGGGGCACAGATACGCAGTATTTT. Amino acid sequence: CASSSSGGTDTQYF.

The CDR3 spells CASSERGHDGYTF. The CDR3 DNA follows: TGTGCCAGCAGTGAACGGGGGCATGATGGCTACACCTTC. The V call is TRBV6-1, the J call TRBJ1-2, with a weak D call TRBD1 (6 bases). V shed 2 bases and J shed 6 bases, with 10 bases lying between them. The CDR3 is 13 residues long. Germline CDR1 reads MNHNS; CDR2 reads SASEGT.

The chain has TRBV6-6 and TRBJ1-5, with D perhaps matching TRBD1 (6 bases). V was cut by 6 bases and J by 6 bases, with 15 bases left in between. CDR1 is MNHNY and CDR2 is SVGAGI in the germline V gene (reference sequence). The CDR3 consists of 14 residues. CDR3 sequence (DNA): TGTGCCAGCAGACGTACCTCAGGGGTTCAGCCCCAGCATTTT. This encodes CASRRTSGVQPQHF.

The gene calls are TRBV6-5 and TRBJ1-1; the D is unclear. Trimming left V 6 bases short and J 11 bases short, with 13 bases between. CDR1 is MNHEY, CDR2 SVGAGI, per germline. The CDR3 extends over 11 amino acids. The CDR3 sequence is CASSLDIKAFF. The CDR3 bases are TGTGCCAGCAGCCTCGACATCAAGGCTTTCTTT.

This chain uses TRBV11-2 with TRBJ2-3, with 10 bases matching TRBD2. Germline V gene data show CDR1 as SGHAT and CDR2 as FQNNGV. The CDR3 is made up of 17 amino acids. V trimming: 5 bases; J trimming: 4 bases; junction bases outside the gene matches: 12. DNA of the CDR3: TGTGCCAGCAGCGTTAGTCAAGCGGGGGGGGTCGCAGATACGCAGTATTTT. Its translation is CASSVSQAGGVADTQYF.

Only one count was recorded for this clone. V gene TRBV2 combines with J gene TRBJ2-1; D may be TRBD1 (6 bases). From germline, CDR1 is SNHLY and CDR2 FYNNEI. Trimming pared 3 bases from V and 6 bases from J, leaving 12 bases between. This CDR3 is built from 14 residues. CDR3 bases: TGTGCCAGCAGTGAGGGCCCAGGGGTCAATGAGCAGTTCTTC. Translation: CASSEGPGVNEQFF. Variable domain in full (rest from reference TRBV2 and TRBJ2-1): EPEVTQTPSHQVTQMGQEVILRCVPISNHLYFYWYRQILGQKVEFLVSFYNNEISEKSEIFDDQFSVERPDGSNFTLKIRSTKLEDSAMYFCASSEGPGVNEQFFGPGTRLTVL.

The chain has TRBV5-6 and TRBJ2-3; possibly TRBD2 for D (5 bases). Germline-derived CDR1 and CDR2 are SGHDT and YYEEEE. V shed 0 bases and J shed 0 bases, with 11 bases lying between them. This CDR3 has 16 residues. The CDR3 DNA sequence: TGTGCCAGCAGCTTGGGTCCGGGGATAAGCACAGATACGCAGTATTTT. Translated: CASSLGPGISTDTQYF.

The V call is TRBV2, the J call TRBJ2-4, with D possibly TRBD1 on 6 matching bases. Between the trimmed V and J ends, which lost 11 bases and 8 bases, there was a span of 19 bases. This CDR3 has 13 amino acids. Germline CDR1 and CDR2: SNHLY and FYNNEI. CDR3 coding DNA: TGTGCCTCCGGGACAAACGCTAGGGACATTCAGTACTTC. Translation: CASGTNARDIQYF. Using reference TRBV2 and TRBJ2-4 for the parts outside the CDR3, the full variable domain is EPEVTQTPSHQVTQMGQEVILRCVPISNHLYFYWYRQILGQKVEFLVSFYNNEISEKSEIFDDQFSVERPDGSNFTLKIRSTKLEDSAMYFCASGTNARDIQYFGAGTRLSVL.

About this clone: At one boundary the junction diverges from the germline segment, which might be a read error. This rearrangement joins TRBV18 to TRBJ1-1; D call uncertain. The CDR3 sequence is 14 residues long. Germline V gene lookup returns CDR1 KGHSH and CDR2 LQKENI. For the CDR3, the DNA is TGTGCCACCTCACCGAAGGGTATGGACACTGAAGCTTTCTTT. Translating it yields CATSPKGMDTEAFF.

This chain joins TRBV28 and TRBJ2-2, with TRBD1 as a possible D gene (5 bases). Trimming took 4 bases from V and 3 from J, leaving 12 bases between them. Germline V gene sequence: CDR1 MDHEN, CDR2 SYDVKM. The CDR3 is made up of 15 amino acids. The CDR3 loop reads CASSSQGFDTGELFF. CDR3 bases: TGTGCCAGCAGTTCCCAGGGCTTCGACACCGGGGAGCTGTTTTTT.

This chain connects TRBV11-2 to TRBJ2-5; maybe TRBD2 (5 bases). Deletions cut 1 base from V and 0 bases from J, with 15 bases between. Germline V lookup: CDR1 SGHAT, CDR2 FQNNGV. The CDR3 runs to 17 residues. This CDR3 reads CASSLGSPPGNQETQYF. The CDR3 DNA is TGTGCCAGCAGCTTAGGGAGTCCACCGGGGAACCAAGAGACCCAGTACTTC.

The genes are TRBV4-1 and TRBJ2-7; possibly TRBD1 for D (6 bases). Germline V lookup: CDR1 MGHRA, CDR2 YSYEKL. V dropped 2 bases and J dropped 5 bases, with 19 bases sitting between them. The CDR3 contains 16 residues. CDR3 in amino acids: CASSQFWTVRPDEQYF. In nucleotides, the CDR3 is TGCGCCAGCAGCCAATTTTGGACAGTTAGGCCGGACGAGCAGTACTTC.

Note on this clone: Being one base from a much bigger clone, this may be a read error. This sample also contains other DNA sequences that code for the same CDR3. CDR3 in DNA: TGTGCCAGCAGTAACACAGATACGCAGTATTTT. Translated: CASSNTDTQYF. The chain employs TRBV2 and TRBJ2-3; D not resolved. The germline CDR1 and CDR2 sequences are SNHLY and FYNNEI. With 5 bases removed from V and 2 bases from J, the gap between germline ends came to 2 bases. The CDR3 spans 11 residues.